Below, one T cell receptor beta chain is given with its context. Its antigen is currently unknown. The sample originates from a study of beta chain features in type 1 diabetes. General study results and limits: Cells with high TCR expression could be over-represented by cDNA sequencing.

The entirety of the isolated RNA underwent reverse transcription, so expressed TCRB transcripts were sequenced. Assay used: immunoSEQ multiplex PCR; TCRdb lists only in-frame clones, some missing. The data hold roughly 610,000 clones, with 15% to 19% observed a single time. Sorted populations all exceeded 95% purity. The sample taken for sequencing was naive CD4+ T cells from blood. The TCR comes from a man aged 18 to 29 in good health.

This chain's CDR3 is CASSQTYITEAFF. The DNA for the CDR3 is TGTGCCAGCAGCCAAACATATATCACTGAAGCTTTCTTT. The chain carries TRBV2 and TRBJ1-1; D gene ambiguous. Germline V lookup: CDR1 SNHLY, CDR2 FYNNEI. The V end was cut by 6 bases, the J end by 4 bases, with 12 bases between. The length of the CDR3 is 13 residues.